The 32 T cell receptor beta chains in this list originate from one sample, sequenced in a study of T cells in Graves' hyperthyroidism and ophthalmopathy. Researchers amplified the TCR beta CDR3 regions from RNA transcripts. First-round RT-PCR targeting the TCR CDR3 was performed with the HTBI primer set. One entry per CDR3 protein results from TCRdb running MiXCR on the multiplex PCR reads. The data contain hundreds of thousands of distinct CDR3 sequences, about 15% of them singletons. What was sequenced was blood. All receptors come from a woman between 50 and 59 years old with Graves' ophthalmopathy.

This clonotype was counted ten times or more. The chain recombines TRBV6-1 with TRBJ2-7, with a tentative D call TRBD2 (6 bases). Germline V gene sequence: CDR1 MNHNS, CDR2 SASEGT. This CDR3 has 14 residues. V was cut by 2 bases and J by 6 bases, with 14 bases left in between. The CDR3 bases are TGTGCCAGCAGTGAAAGTTACGGGAGAGGCGAGCAGTACTTC. It translates to CASSESYGRGEQYF.

This sequence joins TRBV7-9 and TRBJ2-1, with TRBD1 matching 9 bases. Trimming took 6 bases from V and 8 from J; bases not matched to a gene: 5. The germline gives CDR1 SEHNR, CDR2 FQNEAQ (reference sequence). The CDR3 is 13 residues long. The chain's CDR3 is CASRTGGWDEQFF. Here the CDR3 DNA reads TGTGCCAGCAGGACAGGGGGTTGGGATGAGCAGTTCTTC.

This clonotype was seen many times. The chain recombines TRBV16 with TRBJ1-5; weak D call: TRBD1 (5 bases). There are 15 residues in the CDR3. V shed 2 bases and J shed 7 bases, with 15 bases lying between them. The germline CDR1 and CDR2 sequences are KGHSY and FQNENV. For the CDR3, the DNA is TGTGCCAGCAGCCAAAGGCAGGGAGGATACCAGCCCCAGCATTTT. It encodes CASSQRQGGYQPQHF.

The V call is TRBV7-9, the J call TRBJ2-1, with TRBD1 matching over 11 bases. Looked up from germline, CDR1 is SEHNR and CDR2 is FQNEAQ (reference sequence). Germline trimming cut 0 bases from V and 0 bases from J; bases unmatched to any gene: 10. There are 20 residues in the CDR3. The CDR3 DNA reads as TGTGCCAGCAGCTTAGCAAGGACAGGGGGCTTGAAAAGCTCCTACAATGAGCAGTTCTTC. It yields the protein CASSLARTGGLKSSYNEQFF.

There are a few counts of this clonotype. V usage is TRBV7-9 and J usage is TRBJ1-1; tentatively, D is TRBD1 (5 bases). CDR3 length: 14 residues. Trimming took 6 bases from V and 4 from J, leaving 15 bases between them. Per the germline V gene, CDR1 is SEHNR and CDR2 is FQNEAQ (reference sequence). For the CDR3, the DNA is TGTGCCAGCAGTTGGGGCCCGGGGAGCACTGAAGCTTTCTTT. Protein product: CASSWGPGSTEAFF.

The CDR3 loop reads CSARSGLAKNIQYF. DNA for the CDR3: TGCAGTGCTAGATCTGGCCTAGCCAAAAACATTCAGTACTTC. The chain carries TRBV20-1 and TRBJ2-4, with D hard to call. Germline V gene sequence: CDR1 DFQATT, CDR2 SNEGSKA (reference sequence). V was trimmed by 2 bases and J by 0 bases, leaving 8 bases between them. The CDR3 runs to 14 residues.

There are many counts of this clonotype. This chain connects TRBV2 to TRBJ2-1; D is unresolved. Trimming removed 4 bases at V and 6 bases at J, with 10 bases between. The CDR3 extends over 13 amino acids. CDR1 and CDR2 from the germline V gene are SNHLY and FYNNEI. CDR3 nucleotides: TGTGCCAGCAGTGCCCGGGTTATCAATGAGCAGTTCTTC. It codes for CASSARVINEQFF.

This clonotype was counted many times. The CDR3 spells CASSVGQGEPYEQYF. CDR3 DNA: TGTGCCAGCAGCGTAGGACAGGGGGAGCCCTACGAGCAGTACTTC. The gene calls are TRBV9 and TRBJ2-7, with 9 bases lining up with TRBD1. This CDR3 region has 15 residues. After removal of 0 bases from V and 2 bases from J, the junction contained 3 bases not matched to a gene. The germline V gene has CDR1 SGDLS and CDR2 YYNGEE.

This clonotype was counted at least ten times. The V call is TRBV28, the J call TRBJ1-2, with 8 bases fitting TRBD1. The CDR3 extends over 14 amino acids. Unmatched junction bases numbered 11, after V lost 6 bases and J lost 8 bases. The germline V gene encodes CDR1 MDHEN and CDR2 SYDVKM. The CDR3: CASSLTGVVWGYTF. CDR3 nucleotides: TGTGCCAGCAGCCTGACAGGGGTTGTATGGGGCTACACCTTC.

In its sample, this clonotype was seen many times. The rearrangement links TRBV12-3 or TRBV12-4 to TRBJ2-1; 9 bases map to TRBD2. The V segment lost 9 bases and the J segment 5 bases; nucleotides outside the gene matches: 8. The CDR3 is made up of 14 amino acids. CDR3 amino acids: CARGGLAHNNEQFF. In nucleotides, the CDR3 is TGTGCCAGGGGGGGACTAGCTCATAACAATGAGCAGTTCTTC.

The table lists this clonotype with many counts. This rearrangement joins TRBV7-2 to TRBJ1-1; D possibly corresponds to TRBD1 (5 bases). Looked up from germline, CDR1 is SGHTA and CDR2 is FQGNSA. V was trimmed by 0 bases and J by 0 bases, leaving 8 bases between them. This CDR3 has 15 amino acids. The CDR3 here is CASSLAGPMNTEAFF. For the CDR3, the DNA is TGTGCCAGCAGCTTAGCGGGACCGATGAACACTGAAGCTTTCTTT.

CDR3 nucleotides: TGCGCCAGCAGCCAAGATAGAGTGGATACGCAGTATTTT. This codes for CASSQDRVDTQYF. This chain links TRBV4-3 with TRBJ2-3; no clear D gene. V lost 0 bases to trimming and J lost 6 bases, with 7 bases between them. Germline V gene sequence: CDR1 LGHNA, CDR2 YSLEER. The CDR3 covers 13 residues.

This clonotype was observed many times. The chain recombines TRBV7-8 with TRBJ2-5; 16 positions agree with TRBD2. Germline V gives CDR1 SGHVS, CDR2 FQNEAQ. The ends lost 2 bases at V and 5 bases at J; junction bases unmatched: 11. The CDR3 loop spans 19 amino acids. This chain's CDR3 is CASSLPSGTSGRVRETQYF. The CDR3 DNA follows: TGTGCCAGCAGCTTACCGTCCGGGACTAGCGGGAGGGTGCGGGAGACCCAGTACTTC.

This clonotype was recorded at least ten times. This chain joins TRBV7-2 and TRBJ2-5, with 7 bases matching TRBD2. CDR1 is SGHTA and CDR2 is FQGNSA in the germline V gene. Losses at the gene ends were 4 bases for V and 5 bases for J; bases not matched to a gene: 10. The CDR3 extends over 15 amino acids. CDR3 region: CASSSSGLSTETQYF. CDR3 sequence (DNA): TGTGCCAGCAGCTCGTCGGGACTATCCACGGAGACCCAGTACTTC.

This clonotype was picked up a small number of times. The chain combines TRBV5-1 with TRBJ2-7; 10 positions agree with TRBD2. The CDR3 is made up of 15 amino acids. In germline, CDR1 is SGHRS, CDR2 YFSETQ. V lost 3 bases, J lost 4 bases, and 7 bases stayed unmatched. The CDR3 sequence is CASSSPSGGDYEQYF. CDR3 in DNA: TGCGCCAGCAGCTCTCCTAGCGGGGGAGATTACGAGCAGTACTTC.

Ten or more counts support this clonotype. The chain recombines TRBV5-6 with TRBJ1-1; the D is unclear. V shed 0 bases and J shed 4 bases, with 13 bases lying between them. The CDR3 spans 15 residues. Germline V gene data show CDR1 as SGHDT and CDR2 as YYEEEE. CDR3 in amino acids: CASSLVGVLGTEAFF. In nucleotides, the CDR3 is TGTGCCAGCAGCTTGGTTGGGGTGTTGGGCACTGAAGCTTTCTTT.

A few counts support this clonotype. The genes are TRBV30 and TRBJ1-5, with D uncertain. CDR1 GTSNPN and CDR2 SVGIG come from the germline V gene (reference sequence). V lost 2 bases, J lost 3 bases, and 11 bases lay in between. This CDR3 has 14 residues. The CDR3 protein is CAWSNNWANQPQHF. The CDR3 nucleotides are TGTGCCTGGAGTAATAACTGGGCCAATCAGCCCCAGCATTTT.

This clonotype was counted ten times or more. The chain has TRBV3-1 and TRBJ2-7, with no clear D. The CDR3 covers 13 residues. Germline V lookup: CDR1 LGHDT, CDR2 YNNKEL (reference sequence). V dropped 3 bases and J dropped 4 bases, with 10 bases sitting between them. CDR3 in amino acids: CASSQPGSYEQYF. CDR3 DNA: TGTGCCAGCAGCCAGCCGGGCTCATACGAGCAGTACTTC.

The sample holds many counts of this clonotype. The chain couples TRBV28 to TRBJ1-5; possible D gene TRBD1, 5 bases. The CDR3 has 18 residues. Trimming left V 6 bases short and J 9 bases short, with 30 bases between. Germline CDR1 reads MDHEN; CDR2 reads SYDVKM. The CDR3 bases are TGTGCCAGCAGGGATTACGGGGGGGAGCACGGGAATCATTCGCCCCAGCATTTT. Its protein product is CASRDYGGEHGNHSPQHF.

Many counts were recorded for this clonotype. The chain couples TRBV27 to TRBJ1-2; D perhaps matches TRBD1 (5 bases). Germline V gene lookup returns CDR1 MNHEY and CDR2 SMNVEV (reference sequence). The length of the CDR3 is 14 residues. V was shortened by 6 bases and J by 6 bases, with 17 bases between the two germline ends. CDR3 in amino acids: CASSFLGGTDGYTF. CDR3 coding DNA: TGTGCCAGCAGCTTCCTTGGAGGGACGGATGGCTACACCTTC.

This clonotype was seen many times. This chain uses TRBV2 with TRBJ2-3, with a tentative D call TRBD2 (6 bases). V was cut by 7 bases and J by 0 bases, with 8 bases left in between. Per the germline V gene, CDR1 is SNHLY and CDR2 is FYNNEI. The CDR3 has 13 residues. CDR3 region: CASIGTSTDTQYF. The CDR3 DNA reads TGTGCCAGCATTGGGACTAGCACAGATACGCAGTATTTT. Variable domain in full (rest from reference TRBV2 and TRBJ2-3): EPEVTQTPSHQVTQMGQEVILRCVPISNHLYFYWYRQILGQKVEFLVSFYNNEISEKSEIFDDQFSVERPDGSNFTLKIRSTKLEDSAMYFCASIGTSTDTQYFGPGTRLTVL.

This clonotype was counted a few times. This rearrangement joins TRBV29-1 to TRBJ1-4; no reliable D call. V lost 5 bases and J lost 0, with 10 bases in between. Germline V gives CDR1 SQVTM, CDR2 ANQGSEA. The CDR3 is 14 amino acids. This CDR3 is CSVLSASTNEKLFF. CDR3 bases: TGCAGCGTTCTCAGTGCTTCAACTAATGAAAAACTGTTTTTT.

In this sample, this clonotype turned up a few times. CDR3 residues: CASSLNRGLNYGYTF. In DNA, the CDR3 is TGTGCCAGCAGTTTAAATAGGGGGCTTAACTATGGCTACACCTTC. The V and J genes are TRBV12-3 or TRBV12-4 and TRBJ1-2; 7 bases line up with TRBD1. The CDR3 sequence is 15 residues long. The junction had 4 bases not matched to a gene; V was cut back by 2 bases and J by 1 base.

Turning to this clonotype: A much larger clone sits a single nucleotide away, making a read error possible. The rearrangement joins TRBV30 to TRBJ1-1; D unresolved. This CDR3 region has 15 residues. Germline values: CDR1 GTSNPN, CDR2 SVGIG (reference sequence). The V and J ends lost 0 bases and 0 bases respectively, with 11 bases between them. The CDR3 region has the DNA TGTGCCTGGAGTGTGGGCGCCGGTATGAACACTGAAGCTTTCTTT. Protein product: CAWSVGAGMNTEAFF.

Turning to this clonotype: A much larger clone lies a single base off, so this may be a read error. The CDR3 ends on some other residue instead of the conserved phenylalanine or tryptophan, so this is likely a read error. V gene TRBV11-2 combines with J gene TRBJ2-5; 10 bases align to TRBD2. The CDR3 is made up of 15 amino acids. The J segment lost 2 bases and the V segment lost 8 bases, leaving 8 bases of the junction unmatched. CDR1 is SGHAT, CDR2 FQNNGV, per germline. CDR3 loop: CASALLAGTQETQYL. The CDR3 DNA reads TGTGCCAGCGCCCTACTAGCGGGGACTCAAGAGACCCAGTACTTG.

This clonotype was observed a few times. The genes are TRBV12-3 or TRBV12-4 and TRBJ1-5; no reliable D call. This CDR3 is built from 15 residues. V lost 8 bases and J lost 2, with 16 bases in between. The CDR3 coding sequence is TGTGCCAGCGCCCAAGGTGGCAGCCGCAATCAGCCCCAGCATTTT. Translation gives CASAQGGSRNQPQHF.

On this clonotype itself: At one boundary the junction diverges from the germline segment, which might be a read error. The rearrangement links TRBV27 to TRBJ2-2; the D gene is possibly TRBD2 (5 bases). Germline values: CDR1 MNHEY, CDR2 SMNVEV (reference sequence). CDR3 length: 13 amino acids. CDR3 DNA: TGTGCCAGCAGCCCTCAGAACACCGGGGAGCCGTTTTTT. Its translation is CASSPQNTGEPFF.

This clonotype occurred many times. The chain has TRBV5-1 and TRBJ1-1; D is uncertain. Between the trimmed V and J ends, which lost 6 bases and 0 bases, there was a span of 18 bases. The CDR3 contains 16 residues. Germline V lookup: CDR1 SGHRS, CDR2 YFSETQ. This CDR3 reads CASTPDPGRLNTEAFF. The CDR3 region has the DNA TGCGCCAGCACTCCTGACCCCGGGCGGTTGAACACTGAAGCTTTCTTT.

This clonotype has at least ten counts. The V call is TRBV20-1, the J call TRBJ1-2, with D unclear. This CDR3 has 12 residues. Germline CDR1 and CDR2: DFQATT and SNEGSKA (reference sequence). V lost 1 base and J lost 4, with 7 bases in between. CDR3 amino acids: CSARARSYGYTF. The CDR3 DNA is TGCAGTGCTAGAGCCAGGAGCTATGGCTACACCTTC.

This clonotype came up a few times. The chain has TRBV3-1 and TRBJ2-7; D unclear. The CDR3 is 15 amino acids. The germline gives CDR1 LGHDT, CDR2 YNNKEL (reference sequence). Trimming left V 1 base short and J 4 bases short, with 14 bases between. The CDR3 DNA is TGTGCCAGCAGCCAAGGTGGGCTAGTCAGATACGAGCAGTACTTC. This translates into CASSQGGLVRYEQYF.

This clonotype has at least ten counts. The V and J genes are TRBV28 and TRBJ2-1; TRBD2 matches at 7 bases. Germline V CDR1 and CDR2: MDHEN, SYDVKM. V lost 6 bases to trimming and J lost 0 bases; unmatched junction nucleotides: 5. The CDR3 sequence is 15 residues long. Here the CDR3 reads CASRPSGGSYNEQFF. Written as DNA, the CDR3 is TGTGCCAGCAGGCCTAGCGGAGGCTCCTACAATGAGCAGTTCTTC.

This clonotype was seen ten or more times. V and J are TRBV4-3 and TRBJ2-5; D might be TRBD2 (5 bases). Germline values: CDR1 LGHNA, CDR2 YSLEER. V was clipped by 1 base and J by 6 bases, with 15 bases between them. The CDR3 covers 15 residues. CDR3 sequence: CASSQATTRGKTQYF. The CDR3 DNA sequence: TGCGCCAGCAGCCAAGCTACAACTAGAGGAAAGACCCAGTACTTC.